The sequence of this T cell receptor beta chain was determined in a study of blood T cell repertoires in COVID-19. The V gene lost 0 bases and the J gene lost 7 bases, with 9 bases spanning the gap. CDR1 is LNHDA and CDR2 is SQIVND in the germline V gene (reference sequence). The CDR3 consists of 14 residues. Assay used: immunoSEQ multiplex PCR; TCRdb lists only in-frame clones, some missing. The repertoire holds a few hundred thousand clones, with 88% as singletons. Sequencing was carried out using peripheral blood. This receptor was identified in a woman in her twenties or thirties with COVID-19, enrolled during active disease. The chain carries TRBV19 and TRBJ2-2; no firm D call. CDR3 in amino acids: CASSIDRGVGELFF. The DNA of the CDR3 is TGTGCCAGTAGTATAGATCGTGGAGTCGGGGAGCTGTTTTTT.